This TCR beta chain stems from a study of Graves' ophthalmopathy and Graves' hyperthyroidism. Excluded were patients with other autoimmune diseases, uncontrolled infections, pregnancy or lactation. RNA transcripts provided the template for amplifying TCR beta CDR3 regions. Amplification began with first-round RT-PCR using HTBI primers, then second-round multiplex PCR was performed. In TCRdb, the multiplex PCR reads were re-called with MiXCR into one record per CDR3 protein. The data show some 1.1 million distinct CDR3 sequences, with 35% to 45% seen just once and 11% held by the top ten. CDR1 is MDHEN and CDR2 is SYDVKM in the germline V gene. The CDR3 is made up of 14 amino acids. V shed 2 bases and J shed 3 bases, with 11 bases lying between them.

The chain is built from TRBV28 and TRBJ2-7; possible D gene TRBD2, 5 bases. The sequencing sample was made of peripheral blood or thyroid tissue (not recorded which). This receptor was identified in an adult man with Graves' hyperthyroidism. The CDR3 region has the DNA TGTGCCAGCAGTTTAATAGCGCCCTACTACGAGCAGTACTTC. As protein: CASSLIAPYYEQYF.